These 24 T cell receptor beta chains were all obtained from the same sample, sequenced in a study of CD8 T cells in Susac syndrome. RNA amounts of about 0.5 to 1 ug underwent reverse transcription with random hexamers. TCRdb passed the immunoSEQ multiplex PCR reads through MiXCR, listing each CDR3 protein once. The sample lists some 150,000 distinct CDR3 sequences, about 95% occurring once. The sequencing input was CD8+ T cells from PBMCs. These receptors originate from a human donor with multiple sclerosis.

The V gene is TRBV27, the J gene TRBJ1-2; D is possibly TRBD1 (5 bases). Germline lookup yields CDR1 MNHEY and CDR2 SMNVEV (reference sequence). Deletions cut 5 bases from V and 7 bases from J, with 17 bases between. The CDR3 has 14 residues. CDR3 nucleotide sequence: TGTGCCAGCAGTCCTCGGGGCCTCGCAGGTGGCTACACCTTC. Amino acid sequence: CASSPRGLAGGYTF.

J is TRBJ2-7 and V is TRBV7-6, with D possibly matching TRBD2 (5 bases). This CDR3 has 15 residues. Per germline, CDR1 SGHVS and CDR2 FNYEAQ. V lost 5 bases to trimming and J lost 1 base, with 15 bases between them. The CDR3 DNA reads as TGTGCCAGCAGCCCCAGTAGTCCGGGGTCCTACGAGCAGTACTTC. Its translation: CASSPSSPGSYEQYF.

This chain links TRBV28 with TRBJ2-1, with D tentatively TRBD1 (6 bases). Germline V CDR1 and CDR2: MDHEN, SYDVKM. The V and J ends lost 2 bases and 8 bases respectively, with 10 bases between them. CDR3 size: 13 residues. CDR3 region: CASSLAPGDEQFF. CDR3 sequence (DNA): TGTGCCAGCAGTTTAGCACCAGGGGATGAGCAGTTCTTC.

The rearrangement uses TRBV11-2 and TRBJ2-1, with TRBD2 matching over 12 bases. The CDR3 runs to 19 residues. With V trimmed by 0 bases and J by 6 bases, 12 bases remained unmatched. Germline V gene sequence: CDR1 SGHAT, CDR2 FQNNGV. The CDR3 loop reads CASSLDPEPTSGGPNEQFF. The CDR3 DNA is TGTGCCAGCAGCTTAGACCCCGAACCGACTAGCGGGGGCCCCAATGAGCAGTTCTTC.

This clonotype was seen just once. The chain uses TRBV11-2 and TRBJ2-1, with 12 bases that match TRBD1. The length of the CDR3 is 17 residues. V lost 3 bases, J lost 8 bases, and 11 bases stayed unmatched. Germline assignment: CDR1 SGHAT and CDR2 FQNNGV. The CDR3 is CASSFVAGTGGLDEQFF. In DNA form, the CDR3 reads TGTGCCAGCAGCTTCGTGGCCGGGACAGGGGGCTTGGATGAGCAGTTCTTC.

This chain uses TRBV7-9 with TRBJ1-1; D possibly corresponds to TRBD1 (5 bases). The germline gives CDR1 SEHNR, CDR2 FQNEAQ (reference sequence). The CDR3 is made up of 14 amino acids. Trimming shortened V by 2 bases and J by 5 bases, and 12 bases separated the two germline ends. CDR3 region: CASSLRGEDTEAFF. CDR3 nucleotide sequence: TGTGCCAGCAGCTTACGGGGGGAGGATACTGAAGCTTTCTTT.

The chain uses TRBV5-1 and TRBJ1-2, with TRBD1 identical over 7 bases. This CDR3 is built from 14 residues. The V segment lost 1 base and the J segment 6 bases; nucleotides outside the gene matches: 6. Germline V gene lookup returns CDR1 SGHRS and CDR2 YFSETQ. CDR3 residues: CASSLTGADDGYTF. The DNA for the CDR3 is TGCGCCAGCAGCTTGACAGGGGCGGATGATGGCTACACCTTC.

The CDR3 region is CSVALSNTIYF. CDR3 in DNA: TGCAGCGTTGCTTTGTCCAACACCATATATTTT. The V call is TRBV29-1, the J call TRBJ1-3, with D uncertain. From germline, CDR1 is SQVTM and CDR2 ANQGSEA. This CDR3 has 11 amino acids. Trimming removed 4 bases from V and 7 bases from J, with 8 bases in between.

V is TRBV19 and J is TRBJ2-2; 8 positions agree with TRBD2. The CDR3 sequence is 18 residues long. The V gene end was trimmed by 4 bases and the J gene end by 3 bases; junction bases not matched to a gene: 13. From germline, CDR1 is LNHDA and CDR2 SQIVND (reference sequence). The CDR3 loop reads CASSNVPFGGGHTGELFF. Written as DNA, the CDR3 is TGTGCCAGTAGTAACGTTCCCTTTGGCGGGGGGCACACCGGGGAGCTGTTTTTT.

The chain carries TRBV9 and TRBJ2-5; no clear D. The CDR3 extends over 14 amino acids. Trimming shortened V by 4 bases and J by 5 bases, and 15 bases separated the two germline ends. From germline, CDR1 is SGDLS and CDR2 YYNGEE. The CDR3 bases are TGTGCCAGCAGCCTAATTAGCCAGAGCGAGACCCAGTACTTC. Translating it yields CASSLISQSETQYF.

The CDR3 sequence: CASSFGQGPYYEQYF. For the CDR3, the DNA is TGTGCCAGCAGTTTCGGACAGGGGCCTTACTACGAGCAGTACTTC. The chain combines TRBV12-3 or TRBV12-4 with TRBJ2-7; 9 nucleotides agree with TRBD1. The trim removed 3 bases at V and 3 bases at J, leaving 6 bases unmatched. The CDR3 is 15 amino acids.

The rearrangement joins TRBV7-9 to TRBJ2-2, with a weak D call TRBD1 (6 bases). The CDR3 extends over 15 amino acids. V was cut by 4 bases and J by 6 bases, with 15 bases left in between. Germline CDR1 reads SEHNR; CDR2 reads FQNEAQ (reference sequence). The CDR3 loop reads CASSSWTAQPGELFF. Written as DNA, the CDR3 is TGTGCCAGCAGCTCCTGGACAGCACAACCCGGGGAGCTGTTTTTT.

The J gene is TRBJ2-1, the V gene TRBV7-8; D is possibly TRBD2 (6 bases). The CDR3 has 14 amino acids. Germline values: CDR1 SGHVS, CDR2 FQNEAQ. With 5 bases removed from V and 7 bases from J, the gap between germline ends came to 15 bases. Here the CDR3 reads CASSVGTPANEQFF. CDR3 nucleotides: TGTGCCAGCAGCGTGGGGACTCCCGCGAATGAGCAGTTCTTC.

V and J are TRBV5-1 and TRBJ2-1; D possibly corresponds to TRBD1 (5 bases). The V end was cut by 0 bases, the J end by 4 bases, with 17 bases between. CDR1 and CDR2 (germline): SGHRS, YFSETQ. This CDR3 is built from 17 residues. The chain's CDR3 is CASSLARTRRIYNEQFF. The CDR3 region has the DNA TGCGCCAGCAGCTTGGCCAGGACACGTAGGATTTACAATGAGCAGTTCTTC.

This clonotype came up once. The V call is TRBV6-5, the J call TRBJ2-2, with TRBD2 as a possible D gene (6 bases). The V end was cut by 4 bases, the J end by 8 bases, with 8 bases between. Per the germline V gene, CDR1 is MNHEY and CDR2 is SVGAGI. The CDR3 runs to 12 residues. In DNA, the CDR3 is TGTGCCAGCAGTTCTGCGGGAGGGGAGCTGTTTTTT. This translates into CASSSAGGELFF.

This clonotype is a singleton in its sample. The V and J genes are TRBV19 and TRBJ1-1, with unresolved D. Germline CDR1 and CDR2: LNHDA and SQIVND (reference sequence). V dropped 4 bases and J dropped 3 bases, with 12 bases sitting between them. The CDR3 has 14 residues. The CDR3 loop is CASSTDSGHTEAFF. The DNA for the CDR3 is TGTGCCAGTAGTACGGACTCCGGTCACACTGAAGCTTTCTTT.

The rearrangement links TRBV30 to TRBJ2-1; D call uncertain. CDR3 size: 13 residues. Deletions cut 0 bases from V and 8 bases from J, with 11 bases between. CDR1 is GTSNPN and CDR2 is SVGIG in the germline V gene (reference sequence). The CDR3 region is CAWSVGRPDEQFF. DNA for the CDR3: TGTGCCTGGAGTGTGGGCAGGCCAGATGAGCAGTTCTTC.

The CDR3 reads CASRWDRGDEQFF. The CDR3, as DNA: TGTGCCAGCAGGTGGGACAGGGGGGATGAGCAGTTCTTC. The genes are TRBV6-5 and TRBJ2-1, with 11 bases matching TRBD1. The CDR3 loop spans 13 amino acids. After removal of 6 bases from V and 8 bases from J, the junction contained 3 bases not matched to a gene. Per the germline V gene, CDR1 is MNHEY and CDR2 is SVGAGI.

The chain uses TRBV29-1 and TRBJ2-5; maybe TRBD1 (6 bases). The germline gives CDR1 SQVTM, CDR2 ANQGSEA. The V end was cut by 2 bases, the J end by 0 bases, with 13 bases between. This CDR3 has 15 amino acids. DNA of the CDR3: TGCAGCGTTGAAATACCAGGGGATAACCAAGAGACCCAGTACTTC. Encoded protein: CSVEIPGDNQETQYF.

The rearrangement links TRBV29-1 to TRBJ1-1; D gene unclear. Germline assignment: CDR1 SQVTM and CDR2 ANQGSEA. The CDR3 length is 15 residues. V was trimmed by 6 bases and J by 0 bases, leaving 17 bases between them. CDR3 DNA: TGCAGCGTGGGCACCAGAGTCTCGATGAACACTGAAGCTTTCTTT. Its translation: CSVGTRVSMNTEAFF.

The rearrangement joins TRBV29-1 to TRBJ2-1; 9 bases line up with TRBD2. The ends lost 6 bases at V and 6 bases at J; junction bases unmatched: 9. The CDR3 loop spans 14 amino acids. Germline lookup yields CDR1 SQVTM and CDR2 ANQGSEA. The CDR3 nucleotides are TGCAGCGTAACAGCGGGGGGCAATCTCAATGAGCAGTTCTTC. Its protein is CSVTAGGNLNEQFF.

V usage is TRBV29-1 and J usage is TRBJ2-1; D remains unclear. The V end lost 0 bases, the J end lost 3 bases, and 6 bases lay between the germline ends. The CDR3 sequence is 13 residues long. Germline assignment: CDR1 SQVTM and CDR2 ANQGSEA. CDR3 DNA: TGCAGCGTTGAAGATCAGGTCTACAATGAGCAGTTCTTC. It encodes CSVEDQVYNEQFF.

The chain has TRBV20-1 and TRBJ2-1, with 10 bases matching TRBD1. The CDR3 totals 14 residues. From germline, CDR1 is DFQATT and CDR2 SNEGSKA (reference sequence). J lost 4 bases, V lost 5 bases, and 5 bases had no gene match. The CDR3 sequence: CSAWDRGGYNEQFF. The CDR3 nucleotides are TGCAGTGCTTGGGACAGGGGAGGGTACAATGAGCAGTTCTTC.

The rearrangement joins TRBV29-1 to TRBJ2-2, with TRBD2 matching over 7 bases. CDR3 size: 12 residues. V was clipped by 4 bases and J by 5 bases; unmatched bases: 1. Looked up from germline, CDR1 is SQVTM and CDR2 is ANQGSEA. The DNA of the CDR3 is TGCAGCGTTGCTAGCGGAACCGGGGAGCTGTTTTTT. Translated: CSVASGTGELFF.